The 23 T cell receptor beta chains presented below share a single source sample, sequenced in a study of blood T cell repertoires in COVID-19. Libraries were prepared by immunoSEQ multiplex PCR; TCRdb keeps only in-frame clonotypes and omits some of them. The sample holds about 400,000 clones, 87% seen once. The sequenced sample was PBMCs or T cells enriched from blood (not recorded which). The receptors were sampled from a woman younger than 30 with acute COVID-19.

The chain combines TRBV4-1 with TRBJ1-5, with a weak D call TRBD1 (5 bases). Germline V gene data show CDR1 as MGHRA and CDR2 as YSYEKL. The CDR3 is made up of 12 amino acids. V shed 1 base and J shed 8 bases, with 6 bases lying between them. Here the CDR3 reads CASSQVGEPQHF. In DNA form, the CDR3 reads TGCGCCAGCAGCCAAGTAGGGGAGCCCCAGCATTTT.

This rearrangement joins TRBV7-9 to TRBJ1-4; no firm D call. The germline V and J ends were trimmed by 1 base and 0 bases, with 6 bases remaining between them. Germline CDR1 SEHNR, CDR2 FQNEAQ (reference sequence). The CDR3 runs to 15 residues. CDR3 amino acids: CASSLGGSTNEKLFF. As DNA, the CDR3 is TGTGCCAGCAGCTTAGGAGGTTCAACTAATGAAAAACTGTTTTTT. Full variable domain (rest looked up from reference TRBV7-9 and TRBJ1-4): DTGVSQNPRHKITKRGQNVTFRCDPISEHNRLYWYRQTLGQGPEFLTYFQNEAQLEKSRLLSDRFSAERPKGSFSTLEIQRTEQGDSAMYLCASSLGGSTNEKLFFGSGTQLSVL.

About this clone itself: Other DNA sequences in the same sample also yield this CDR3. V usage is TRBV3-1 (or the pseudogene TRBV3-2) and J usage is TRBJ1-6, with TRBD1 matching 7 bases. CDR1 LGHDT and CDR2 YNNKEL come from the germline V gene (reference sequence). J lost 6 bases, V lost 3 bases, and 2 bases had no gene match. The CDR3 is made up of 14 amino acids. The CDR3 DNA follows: TGTGCCAGCAGCCAGGGACAGCCTAATTCACCCCTCCACTTT. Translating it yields CASSQGQPNSPLHF.

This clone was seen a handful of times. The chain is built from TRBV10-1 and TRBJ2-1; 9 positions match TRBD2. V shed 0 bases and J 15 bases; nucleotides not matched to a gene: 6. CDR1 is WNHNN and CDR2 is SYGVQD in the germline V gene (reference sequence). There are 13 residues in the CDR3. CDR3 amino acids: CASSESLAGSGFF. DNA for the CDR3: TGCGCCAGCAGTGAGTCACTAGCGGGTTCTGGGTTCTTC.

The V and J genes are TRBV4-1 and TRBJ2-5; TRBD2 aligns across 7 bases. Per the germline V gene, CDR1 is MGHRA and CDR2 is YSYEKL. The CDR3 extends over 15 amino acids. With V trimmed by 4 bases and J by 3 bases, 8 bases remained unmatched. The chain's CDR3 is CASSPTGTTKETQYF. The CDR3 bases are TGCGCCAGCAGCCCTACTGGGACTACTAAAGAGACCCAGTACTTC.

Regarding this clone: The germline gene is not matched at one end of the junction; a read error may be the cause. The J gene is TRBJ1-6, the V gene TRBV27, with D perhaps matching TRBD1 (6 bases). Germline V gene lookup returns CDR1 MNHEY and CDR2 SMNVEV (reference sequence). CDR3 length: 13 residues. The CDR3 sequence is CASSHAPLQGLYF. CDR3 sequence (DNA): TGTGCCAGCAGTCACGCACCCCTCCAGGGGCTCTACTTT.

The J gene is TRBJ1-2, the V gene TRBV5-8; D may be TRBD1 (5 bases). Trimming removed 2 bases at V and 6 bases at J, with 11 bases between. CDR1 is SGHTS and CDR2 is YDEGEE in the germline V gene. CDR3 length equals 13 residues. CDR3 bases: TGTGCCAGCAGCTTATCAGGGTTCAATGGCTACACCTTC. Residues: CASSLSGFNGYTF.

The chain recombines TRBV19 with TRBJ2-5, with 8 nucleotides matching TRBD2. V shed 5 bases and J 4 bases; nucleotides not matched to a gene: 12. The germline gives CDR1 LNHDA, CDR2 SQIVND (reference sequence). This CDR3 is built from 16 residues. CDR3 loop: CASSFPASGSGETQYF. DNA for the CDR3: TGTGCCAGTAGTTTCCCGGCTAGCGGGTCCGGAGAGACCCAGTACTTC.

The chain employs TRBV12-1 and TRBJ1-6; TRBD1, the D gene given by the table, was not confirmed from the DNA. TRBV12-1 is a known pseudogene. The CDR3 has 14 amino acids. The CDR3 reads CASSFVGVNSPLHF. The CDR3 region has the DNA TGTGCCAGCAGCTTCGTAGGGGTGAATTCACCCCTCCACTTT.

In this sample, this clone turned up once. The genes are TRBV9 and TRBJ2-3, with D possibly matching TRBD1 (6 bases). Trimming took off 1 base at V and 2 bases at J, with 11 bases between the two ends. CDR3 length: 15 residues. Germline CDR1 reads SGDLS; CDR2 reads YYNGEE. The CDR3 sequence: CASSVYSGDTDTQYF. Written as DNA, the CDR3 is TGTGCCAGCAGCGTATATTCAGGGGACACAGATACGCAGTATTTT.

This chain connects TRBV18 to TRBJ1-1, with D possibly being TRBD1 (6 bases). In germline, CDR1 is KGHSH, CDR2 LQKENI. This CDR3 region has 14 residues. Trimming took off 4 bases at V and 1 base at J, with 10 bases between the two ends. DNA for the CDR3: TGTGCCAGCTCACGCGGACAGCCGAACACTGAAGCTTTCTTT. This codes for CASSRGQPNTEAFF.

In DNA form, the CDR3 reads TGCGCCAGCAGCGCGACTAGCGGGGGGGCTATCGGGGAGCTGTTTTTT. Translated: CASSATSGGAIGELFF. J is TRBJ2-2 and V is TRBV4-1; 14 positions agree with TRBD2. The CDR3 is made up of 16 amino acids. Germline CDR1 MGHRA, CDR2 YSYEKL. V shed 5 bases and J 7 bases; nucleotides not matched to a gene: 6.

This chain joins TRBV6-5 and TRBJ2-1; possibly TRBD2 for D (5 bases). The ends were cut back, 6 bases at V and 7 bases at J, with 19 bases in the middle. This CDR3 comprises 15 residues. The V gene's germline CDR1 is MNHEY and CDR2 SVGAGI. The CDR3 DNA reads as TGTGCCAGCAGCCTCCGGAGAGCGAGAGGGAATGAGCAGTTCTTC. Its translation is CASSLRRARGNEQFF.

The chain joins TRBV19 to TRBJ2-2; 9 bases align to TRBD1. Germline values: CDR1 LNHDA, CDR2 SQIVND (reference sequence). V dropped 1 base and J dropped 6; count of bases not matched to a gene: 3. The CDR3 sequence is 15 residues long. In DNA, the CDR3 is TGTGCCAGTAGTATAGGGGACAGGGTGGCCGGGGAGCTGTTTTTT. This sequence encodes CASSIGDRVAGELFF. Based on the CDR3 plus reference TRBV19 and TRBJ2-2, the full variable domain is DGGITQSPKYLFRKEGQNVTLSCEQNLNHDAMYWYRQDPGQGLRLIYYSQIVNDFQKGDIAEGYSVSREKKESFPLTVTSAQKNPTAFYLCASSIGDRVAGELFFGEGSRLTVL.

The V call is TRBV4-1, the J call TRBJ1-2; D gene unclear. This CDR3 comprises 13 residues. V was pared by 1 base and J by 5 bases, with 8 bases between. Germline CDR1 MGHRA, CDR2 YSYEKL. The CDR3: CASSQVGVYGYTF. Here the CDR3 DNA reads TGCGCCAGCAGCCAAGTGGGCGTATATGGCTACACCTTC.

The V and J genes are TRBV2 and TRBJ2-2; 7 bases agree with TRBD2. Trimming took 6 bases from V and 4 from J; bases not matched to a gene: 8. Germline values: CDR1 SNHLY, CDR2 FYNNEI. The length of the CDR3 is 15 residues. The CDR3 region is CASSWGGSSTGELFF. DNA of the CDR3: TGTGCCAGCAGCTGGGGAGGGAGTTCCACCGGGGAGCTGTTTTTT.

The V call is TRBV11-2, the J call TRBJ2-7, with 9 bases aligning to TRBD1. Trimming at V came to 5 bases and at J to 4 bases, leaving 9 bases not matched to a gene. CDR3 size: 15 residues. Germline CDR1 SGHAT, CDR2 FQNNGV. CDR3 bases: TGTGCCAGCAGCGAACAGGGGGCGCTTAGATACGAGCAGTACTTC. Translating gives CASSEQGALRYEQYF.

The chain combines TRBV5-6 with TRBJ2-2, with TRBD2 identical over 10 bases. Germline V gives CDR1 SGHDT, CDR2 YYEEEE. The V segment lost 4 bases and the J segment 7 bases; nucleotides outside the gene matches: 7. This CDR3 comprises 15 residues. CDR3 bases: TGTGCCAGCAGCCCTCTAGCGGGAGCGAGCGGGGAGCTGTTTTTT. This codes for CASSPLAGASGELFF.

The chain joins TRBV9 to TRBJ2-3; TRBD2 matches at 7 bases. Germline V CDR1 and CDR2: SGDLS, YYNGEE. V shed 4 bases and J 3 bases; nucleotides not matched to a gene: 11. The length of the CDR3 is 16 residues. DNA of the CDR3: TGTGCCAGCAGCCCCGGGACTATCGGGACTACAGATACGCAGTATTTT. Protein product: CASSPGTIGTTDTQYF. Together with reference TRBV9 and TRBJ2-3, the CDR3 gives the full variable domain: DSGVTQTPKHLITATGQRVTLRCSPRSGDLSVYWYQQSLDQGLQFLIQYYNGEERAKGNILERFSAQQFPDLHSELNLSSLELGDSALYFCASSPGTIGTTDTQYFGPGTRLTVL.

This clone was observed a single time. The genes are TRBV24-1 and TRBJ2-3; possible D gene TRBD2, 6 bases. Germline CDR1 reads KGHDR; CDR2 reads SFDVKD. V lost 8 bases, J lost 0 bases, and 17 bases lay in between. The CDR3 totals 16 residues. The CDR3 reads CATIRAGSASTDTQYF. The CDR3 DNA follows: TGTGCCACCATACGAGCGGGTTCGGCTAGCACAGATACGCAGTATTTT.

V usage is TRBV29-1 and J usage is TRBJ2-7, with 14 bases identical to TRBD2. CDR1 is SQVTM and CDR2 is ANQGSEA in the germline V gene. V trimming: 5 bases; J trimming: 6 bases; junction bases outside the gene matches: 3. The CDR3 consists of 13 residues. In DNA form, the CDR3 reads TGCAGCGTTAGACTAGCGGGAGGGTCCGAGCAGTACTTC. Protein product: CSVRLAGGSEQYF.

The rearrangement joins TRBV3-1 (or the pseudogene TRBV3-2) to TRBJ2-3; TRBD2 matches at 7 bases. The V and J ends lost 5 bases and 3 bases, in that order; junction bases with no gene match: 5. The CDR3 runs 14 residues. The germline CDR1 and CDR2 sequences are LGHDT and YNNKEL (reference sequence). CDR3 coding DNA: TGTGCCAGCAGCATGTGGCGGGGGACAGATACGCAGTATTTT. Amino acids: CASSMWRGTDTQYF.

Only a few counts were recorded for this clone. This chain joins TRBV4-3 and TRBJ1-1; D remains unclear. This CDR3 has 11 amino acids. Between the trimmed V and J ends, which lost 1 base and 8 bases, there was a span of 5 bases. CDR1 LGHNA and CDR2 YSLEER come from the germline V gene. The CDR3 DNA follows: TGCGCCAGCAGCCAAGGCAGGGAAGCTTTCTTT. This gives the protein CASSQGREAFF.